This T cell receptor beta chain was sequenced in a study of beta chain features in type 1 diabetes (dated 2018 in TCRdb). In the study overall: Mean age, gender distribution, total cell number and subset yield did not differ between patients and healthy donors. A total of 85 million to 140 million sorted cells were examined across all samples, and a strong correlation was observed between cell number per subset and RNA yield. Regulatory and stem cell-like memory subsets were obtained from only 8 patients and roughly eight healthy donors, while naive and central memory subsets were obtained from all 28 donors. The study compared the TCRB repertoires of sorted circulating CD4+ T cell subsets in recently diagnosed type 1 diabetes patients with those in matched healthy donors. Overall study outcomes, separate from this receptor: A moderate but significant shortening of TCRB CDR3 length was observed in type 1 diabetes patients in all four CD4+ subsets. Because cDNA rather than genomic DNA was sequenced, highly expressing activated cells could have been over-represented, although no difference in activation and CD3 levels was found between groups. Fewer insertions and more nucleotide deletions at VDJ recombination sites were observed in patients with type 1 diabetes, implying thymic rearrangement abnormalities. Naive, central memory and regulatory TCRB repertoires appeared to be more similar among patients than among healthy donors. Only small numbers of individuals were included in the HLA sub-analyses, which left unresolved whether HLA type had any influence on TCRB rearrangement. PCR might favor shorter templates, but patient and control samples were amplified and corrected together, so any skew would affect both groups equally.

The CDR3 goes from the cysteine to the phenylalanine over 15 residues. Just CDR3 DNA is preserved here, 45 bases in frame from base 1. The junction carries 13 bases between V and J, which are trimmed by 0 bases and 4 bases respectively. As encoded in the germline V gene, CDR1 is SGHDT while CDR2 is YYEEEE. A single peripheral blood draw of 90 to 150 mL on average was collected from each donor into heparinised tubes. A BD FACSAria II and a panel including CD45RO, CCR7, CD25, CD127, CD95 and CD27 were used to sort naive, central memory, regulatory and stem cell-like memory CD4+ T cells. Purity was above 98% for every sorted population. PBMCs were isolated immediately by Lymphoprep density gradient centrifugation and stained directly without culture. So that batch effects would be minimized, each experiment stained and sorted samples in pairs, pairing one healthy donor with one patient. Worth noting for this clone: The antigen this receptor binds is unknown. Base qualities are not recorded, but no much larger clone differs from it by a single base.

All of the isolated RNA was reverse transcribed with the High Capacity cDNA Reverse Transcription Kit, so expressed TCRB transcripts were sequenced. Deep immunoSEQ sequencing was applied to naive, central memory and regulatory T cell samples, giving an average of roughly 3.3 million total reads per sample. Sorted cells were lysed in RLT buffer, and RNA was extracted using DNase-treated RNeasy Micro or Mini kits according to cell number. Each cell subset was processed on its own to prevent cross-contamination, while patient and healthy donor samples were processed together. The immunoSEQ multiplex PCR was used to amplify TCRB sequences from cDNA, yielding 87-bp fragments that span the CDR3 region. Amplicons were sequenced on the Illumina HiSeq platform. The original pipeline was this. PCR bias was corrected computationally using synthetic template baselines, and reads within Hamming distance 2 were collapsed, with unmergeable singletons discarded. Reads were aligned against IMGT so that V, D and J genes, CDR3 length and insertions or deletions at six rearrangement sites could be assigned. Within each subset, clonotype counts were normalized to sorted cell number, and only after that were true diversity and Gini coefficients computed with the tcR R package. The overlap coefficient, calculated on TCRB nucleotide sequences, was used to measure repertoire sharing. TCRdb limited this immuneACCESS table to in-frame rearrangements with V and J called. A share of clones is missing; checked studies link under half to unresolved V genes, and the rest is unexplained. V and J calls and clone size come straight from that table; D and trimming were deduced from the DNA. Here the sample has 150,000 or so clones; 6.5% to 10% occur a single time. More than 0.5% of the sample is in the top ten clones.

Material: central memory CD4+ T cells from blood. The chain is assembled from TRBV5-6 and TRBJ1-1; no D segment can be confidently identified. The sequence was collected from a woman aged 18-29 years with type 1 diabetes. The base sequence is TGTGCCAGCAGCTTGGGGGGAGGTCAAGGCACTGAAGCTTTCTTT. Its translation reads: CASSLGGGQGTEAFF.